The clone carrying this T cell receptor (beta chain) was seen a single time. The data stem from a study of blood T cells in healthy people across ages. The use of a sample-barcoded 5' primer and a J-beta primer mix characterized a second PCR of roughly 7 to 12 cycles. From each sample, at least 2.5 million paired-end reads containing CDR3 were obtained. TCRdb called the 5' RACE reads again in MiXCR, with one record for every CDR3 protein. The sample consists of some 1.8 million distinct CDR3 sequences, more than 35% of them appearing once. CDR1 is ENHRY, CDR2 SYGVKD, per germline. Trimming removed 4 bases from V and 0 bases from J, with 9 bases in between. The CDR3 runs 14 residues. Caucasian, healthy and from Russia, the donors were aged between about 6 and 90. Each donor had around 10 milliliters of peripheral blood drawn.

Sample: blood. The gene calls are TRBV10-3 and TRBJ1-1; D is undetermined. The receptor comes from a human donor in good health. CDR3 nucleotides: TGTGCCATCAGTGGCGAAGCGGTGAACACTGAAGCTTTCTTT. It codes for CAISGEAVNTEAFF.